This T cell receptor (beta chain) is drawn from a study of blood T cell repertoires in COVID-19. About the study: T cells, B-cell-depleted T cells, or PBMCs supplied cDNA or gDNA.

Germline V CDR1 and CDR2: SGHTA, FQGNSA. Trimming stripped 1 base from V and 3 bases from J, with 6 bases between. This CDR3 has 14 residues. Per the original methods: Estimation of nucleated cell counts was performed using reference gene primer amplification. Method: immunoSEQ multiplex PCR; TCRdb's copy keeps in-frame clones and lacks some. V and J calls and clone size are given by that table; D and trimming were obtained from the DNA. The sample records just over 300,000 clones, approximately 90% being singletons. The chain recombines TRBV7-2 with TRBJ2-2; D is ambiguous. The sequence came from a man aged 25 to 40 who had recovered from COVID-19. Sequencing input: PBMCs or T cells enriched from blood (not recorded which). DNA for the CDR3: TGTGCCAGCAGCTTAGGCAGGTACACCGGGGAGCTGTTTTTT. Translated: CASSLGRYTGELFF.